Below, 11 T cell receptor beta chains from the same sample are listed, as sequenced in a study of blood T cell repertoires in COVID-19. Sequencing used immunoSEQ multiplex PCR; TCRdb keeps in-frame clones, though not all of them. The sample holds about 110,000 clones, roughly 83% seen once. Sequencing was performed on peripheral blood. The receptors were sampled from a human donor in a cohort sampled during active COVID-19.

The chain carries TRBV27 and TRBJ2-3, with TRBD2 as a possible D gene (6 bases). The V gene's germline CDR1 is MNHEY and CDR2 SMNVEV (reference sequence). This CDR3 region has 21 residues. Trimming removed 3 bases at V and 2 bases at J, with 30 bases between. This CDR3 reads CASSFTRGAEVRGSLTDTQYF. In DNA, the CDR3 is TGTGCCAGCAGTTTTACTCGCGGGGCCGAGGTTCGGGGGAGCCTCACAGATACGCAGTATTTT.

The chain combines TRBV6-5 with TRBJ2-7; 7 bases fit TRBD2. The length of the CDR3 is 14 residues. With 4 bases clipped from V and 0 bases from J, the junction kept 3 bases outside the gene matches. Germline-derived CDR1 and CDR2 are MNHEY and SVGAGI. The CDR3 bases are TGTGCCAGCAGTTTCACTAGCGTCTCCTACGAGCAGTACTTC. This encodes CASSFTSVSYEQYF.

This chain joins TRBV7-2 and TRBJ2-3, with TRBD2 matching over 12 bases. The CDR3 runs to 17 residues. Losses at the gene ends were 2 bases for V and 3 bases for J; bases not matched to a gene: 6. The germline V gene has CDR1 SGHTA and CDR2 FQGNSA. The DNA of the CDR3 is TGTGCCAGCAGCTTATCTAGCGGGAGGGCCTTGACAGATACGCAGTATTTT. It yields the protein CASSLSSGRALTDTQYF.

The V call is TRBV3-1 (or the pseudogene TRBV3-2), the J call TRBJ2-7; D is ambiguous. Trimming took 1 base from V and 6 from J, leaving 13 bases between them. The germline V gene encodes CDR1 LGHDT and CDR2 YNNKEL (reference sequence). The CDR3 has 14 residues. CDR3 in amino acids: CASSQGPYPGEQYF. The DNA for the CDR3 is TGTGCCAGCAGCCAAGGACCATACCCAGGCGAGCAGTACTTC.

Of note for this clone: A read error is likely, as this CDR3 ends without the conserved phenylalanine or tryptophan. Because the CDR3's place on the DNA is in doubt, the DNA is left out and the CDR3 is given as listed by TCRdb. The chain combines TRBV5-8 with TRBJ2-3; the table's D gene call, TRBD1, was not cross checked with the DNA. In germline, CDR1 is SGHTS, CDR2 YDEGEE. A total of 11 residues make up the CDR3, ends included. The CDR3 is CASRQTGAPAY.

This chain joins TRBV7-9 and TRBJ1-1; a possible D gene is TRBD1 (6 bases). The CDR3 contains 14 residues. The germline gives CDR1 SEHNR, CDR2 FQNEAQ (reference sequence). V was shortened by 5 bases and J by 5 bases, with 15 bases between the two germline ends. The CDR3 region is CASSLTGSGTEAFF. CDR3 coding DNA: TGTGCCAGCAGCCTCACAGGGAGTGGAACTGAAGCTTTCTTT.

The chain combines TRBV28 with TRBJ2-7; 7 bases map to TRBD2. CDR1 MDHEN and CDR2 SYDVKM come from the germline V gene. The CDR3 runs to 14 residues. The V and J ends lost 5 bases and 2 bases, in that order; junction bases with no gene match: 6. CDR3 bases: TGTGCCAGCAGTCAGGTAGCGGGCACCTACGAGCAGTACGTC. Translation: CASSQVAGTYEQYV.

The V call is TRBV4-2, the J call TRBJ1-3; D remains ambiguous. The CDR3 length is 13 residues. Germline CDR1 LGHNA, CDR2 YNFKEQ. V gave up 5 bases and J gave up 9 bases, with 14 bases separating them. This chain's CDR3 is CASSTDTFGTIYF. In DNA, the CDR3 is TGTGCCAGCAGCACAGACACATTCGGCACCATATATTTT.

J is TRBJ2-7 and V is TRBV6-5, with D possibly TRBD2 on 6 matching bases. The CDR3 sequence is 14 residues long. Trimming removed 5 bases at V and 1 base at J, with 12 bases between. The V gene's germline CDR1 is MNHEY and CDR2 SVGAGI. The DNA of the CDR3 is TGTGCCAGCAGTCAAACTAGCACTTCCTACGAGCAGTACTTC. It translates to CASSQTSTSYEQYF.

The rearrangement uses TRBV15 and TRBJ2-1; the match to TRBD2 covers 9 bases. The germline V gene has CDR1 LNHNV and CDR2 YYDKDF (reference sequence). With V trimmed by 1 base and J by 0 bases, 7 bases remained unmatched. This CDR3 spans 18 amino acids. The DNA for the CDR3 is TGTGCCACCAGCAGAGGGGATAGCGGGAGTATCTCCTACAATGAGCAGTTCTTC. It codes for CATSRGDSGSISYNEQFF.

This clone occurred once. This chain joins TRBV11-2 and TRBJ2-1; tentative D call: TRBD2 (5 bases). The CDR3 is made up of 17 amino acids. With 5 bases removed from V and 0 bases from J, the gap between germline ends came to 17 bases. The germline gives CDR1 SGHAT, CDR2 FQNNGV. CDR3 DNA sequence: TGTGCCAGCAGCCCGAGGCAGCGGCCCAGCTCCTACAATGAGCAGTTCTTC. Amino acid sequence: CASSPRQRPSSYNEQFF.